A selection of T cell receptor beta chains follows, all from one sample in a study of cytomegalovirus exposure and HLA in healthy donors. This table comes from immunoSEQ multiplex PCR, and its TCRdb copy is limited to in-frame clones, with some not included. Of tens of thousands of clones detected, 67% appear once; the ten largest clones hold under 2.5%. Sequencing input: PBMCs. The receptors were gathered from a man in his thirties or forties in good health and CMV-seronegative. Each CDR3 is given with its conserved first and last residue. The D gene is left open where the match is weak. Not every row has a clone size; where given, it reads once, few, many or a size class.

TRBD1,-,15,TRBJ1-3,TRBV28,TGTGCCAGCACTAGGACAGGGGCCTCTGGAAACACCATATATTTT,CASTRTGASGNTIYF
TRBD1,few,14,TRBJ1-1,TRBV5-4,TGTGCCAGCAGCACCGAACAGGGGCCCACTGAAGCTTTCTTT,CASSTEQGPTEAFF
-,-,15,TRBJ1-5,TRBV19,TGTGCCAGTAGTATCGGGGGGGTTGGCAATCAGCCCCAGCATTTT,CASSIGGVGNQPQHF
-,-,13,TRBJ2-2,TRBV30,TGTGCCTGGAGGCTACAGGGTGGCGGGGAGCTGTTTTTT,CAWRLQGGGELFF
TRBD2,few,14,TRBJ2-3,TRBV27,TGTGCCAGCAGACTAGCGGGAAACACAGATACGCAGTATTTT,CASRLAGNTDTQYF
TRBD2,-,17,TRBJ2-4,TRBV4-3,TGCGCCAGCAGCCAAGACAGGGCTAGCGGGTCAAGGGACATTCAGTACTTC,CASSQDRASGSRDIQYF
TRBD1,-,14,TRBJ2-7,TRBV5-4,TGTGCCAGCAGCTTCCGGGACAGGGGCTACGAGCAGTACTTC,CASSFRDRGYEQYF
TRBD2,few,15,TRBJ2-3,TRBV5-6,TGTGCCAGCAGCTTGTGGACTAGCGGCACAGATACGCAGTATTTT,CASSLWTSGTDTQYF
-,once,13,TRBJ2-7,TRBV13,TGTGCCAGCAGCTTCAATCTCGCGGACGAGCAGTACTTC,CASSFNLADEQYF
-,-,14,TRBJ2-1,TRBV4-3,TGCGCCAGCAGCCAAGAGGTGAGAGGGTTTGAGCAGTTCTTC,CASSQEVRGFEQFF
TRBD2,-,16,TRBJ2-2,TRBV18,TGTGCCAGCTCGCGTACTAGCGGGGCCAACACCGGGGAGCTGTTTTTT,CASSRTSGANTGELFF
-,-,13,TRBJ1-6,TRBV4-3,TGCGCCAGCAGCCAACAGGGTAGTTCACCCCTCCACTTT,CASSQQGSSPLHF
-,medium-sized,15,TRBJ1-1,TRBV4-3,TGCGCCAGCAGCCAAGTTTGGCAGGAGAACACTGAAGCTTTCTTT,CASSQVWQENTEAFF
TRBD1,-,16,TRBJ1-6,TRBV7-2,TGTGCCAGCAGCTTAGTTTCCAGGGGGCTAGGTTCACCCCTCCACTTT,CASSLVSRGLGSPLHF
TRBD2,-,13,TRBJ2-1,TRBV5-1,TGCGCCTCCGAGAGCGGGACCGGCAATGAGCAGTTCTTC,CASESGTGNEQFF
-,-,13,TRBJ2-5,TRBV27,TGTGCCAGCAGTTTATTGGGCGACGAGACCCAGTACTTC,CASSLLGDETQYF